Listed below are T cell receptor beta chains from one sample, sequenced in a study of shared clonotypes between healthy human individuals. Libraries were prepared by immunoSEQ multiplex PCR; TCRdb keeps only in-frame clonotypes and omits some of them. The sample holds 520,000 or so clones, around 74% seen once. Material: PBMCs. The receptors stem from a woman aged 40 to 50 in good health. Some clones in this sample may be carry-over from other donors' samples. Both conserved end residues are part of each CDR3. The D gene is left open where the match is weak. Some rows have no size entry. The others give once, few or many, or a class for an expanded clone.

>TRBV5-8|TRBD1|TRBJ1-5|-
TGTGCCAGCAGCTTAACAGGGGGGAAGGATCAGCCCCAGCATTTT
CASSLTGGKDQPQHF
>TRBV19|-|TRBJ2-1|once
TGTGCCAGTAAGCAGAGGGACCACAATGAGCAGTTCTTC
CASKQRDHNEQFF
>TRBV4-3|TRBD2|TRBJ2-5|-
TGCGCCAGCAGCCAAGGGGGGGGACTACAAGAGACCCAGTACTTC
CASSQGGGLQETQYF
>TRBV27|-|TRBJ2-3|-
TGTGCCAGCAGTTTATCCGGGACAGGGTTGCGGGAGGGCACAGATACGCAGTATTTT
CASSLSGTGLREGTDTQYF
>TRBV7-2|-|TRBJ2-3|-
TGTGCCAGCAGCACGGTTGGAGCCCGGGGAGATACGCAGTATTTT
CASSTVGARGDTQYF
>TRBV27|TRBD2|TRBJ2-7|-
TGTGCCAGCAGTCACTACTCCGGACTAGCGGGATCCCCCTACGAGCAGTACTTC
CASSHYSGLAGSPYEQYF
>TRBV19|-|TRBJ1-1|-
TGTGCCAGTAGTATAGTCCTTACGGCAGCCACTAGGGGTAAAGCTTTCTTT
CASSIVLTAATRGKAFF
>TRBV10-3|TRBD1|TRBJ1-2|-
TGTGCCATCAGTGACCGGACAGGCGTCTATGGCTACACCTTC
CAISDRTGVYGYTF
>TRBV6-1|TRBD2|TRBJ2-1|-
TGTGCCAGCAGTGAGCTCCGGACTAGCGGGAGGTTGGATGAGCAGTTCTTC
CASSELRTSGRLDEQFF
>TRBV30|TRBD1|TRBJ1-6|-
TGTGCCTGGGTTGACGGGACAGGGGTGCCACCCCTCCACTTT
CAWVDGTGVPPLHF
>TRBV6-5|-|TRBJ1-6|-
TGTGCCAGCAGTTACTCTCCCAAAGGCAGTTCACCCCTCCACTTT
CASSYSPKGSSPLHF
>TRBV11-2|TRBD2|TRBJ2-2|-
TGTGCCAGCAGCTTATGGGCGGGGGGATCCCCCACCGGGGAGCTGTTTTTT
CASSLWAGGSPTGELFF
>TRBV28|TRBD1|TRBJ2-5|few
TGTGCCAGCAGTCCGTGGACAGGCCTGTACCAAGAGACCCAGTACTTC
CASSPWTGLYQETQYF
>TRBV2|-|TRBJ2-1|-
TGTGCCAGCAGCCCCAGATCCTCCTACAATGAGCAGTTCTTC
CASSPRSSYNEQFF
>TRBV7-2|-|TRBJ2-7|-
TGTGCCAGCAGCCCCCAGACAGCCCCCTACGAGCAGTACTTC
CASSPQTAPYEQYF
>TRBV28|TRBD2|TRBJ2-1|-
TGTGCCAGCAGTTTAATTGGTTGGCTAGCGGGAGCGGGAGAGCAGTTCTTC
CASSLIGWLAGAGEQFF
>TRBV6-4|TRBD1|TRBJ2-6|few
TGTGCCAGCGGACAGGAAAGCTCTGGGGCCAACGTCCTGACTTTC
CASGQESSGANVLTF
>TRBV2|-|TRBJ2-3|-
TGTGCCAGCAGTGTTCTGAGAACAGATACGCAGTATTTT
CASSVLRTDTQYF
>TRBV27|TRBD1|TRBJ1-1|many
TGTGCCAGCAGTTTATATGAGGGGGCCGGGAACACTGAAGCTTTCTTT
CASSLYEGAGNTEAFF
>TRBV4-2|-|TRBJ2-4|few
TGTGCCAGCAGCCAAGAAGGAGCGGTTCTTGGCAAAAACATTCAGTACTTC
CASSQEGAVLGKNIQYF
>TRBV11-3|-|TRBJ2-1|-
TGTGCCAGCAGCCCAGGTCGTGGGGACCCGAAGATGAATGAGCAGTTCTTC
CASSPGRGDPKMNEQFF
>TRBV9|-|TRBJ1-6|-
TGTGCCAGCAGCGTAGGCGGAAATAATTCACCCCTCCACTTT
CASSVGGNNSPLHF
>TRBV19|-|TRBJ1-1|-
TGTGCCAGCCGGGTCGCCTCTGGGGTAGACACTGAAGCTTTCTTT
CASRVASGVDTEAFF
>TRBV14|-|TRBJ2-7|-
TGTGCCAGCAGCCAAGATTATGCGATTTCCGAGCAGTACTTC
CASSQDYAISEQYF
>TRBV11-2|-|TRBJ2-1|-
TGTGCCAGCAGCTCCAGGTGGGCCCTCTACAATGAGCAGTTCTTC
CASSSRWALYNEQFF
>TRBV19|-|TRBJ2-7|-
TGTGCCAGTAGTATCGGGACGGCGAACTACGAGCAGTACTTC
CASSIGTANYEQYF
>TRBV5-4|-|TRBJ1-1|many
TGTGCCAGCAGCTTGTTGGGGGACACTGAAGCTTTCTTT
CASSLLGDTEAFF
>TRBV18|-|TRBJ2-7|-
TGTGCCAGCCTCCCTTCCGGGGCTCCCTACGAGCAGTACTTC
CASLPSGAPYEQYF
>TRBV10-3|-|TRBJ1-1|-
TGTGCCATCAGCGCGCATGGGATGAACACTGAAGCTTTCTTT
CAISAHGMNTEAFF
>TRBV4-2|-|TRBJ2-3|-
TGTGCCAGCAGCCTGCAAGATACGCAGTATTTT
CASSLQDTQYF
>TRBV9|-|TRBJ2-5|-
TGTGCCAGCAGCGTCGGGAGGGGGCAGGAGACCCAGTACTTC
CASSVGRGQETQYF
>TRBV7-6|-|TRBJ1-2|-
TGTGCCAGCAGCTTAGCGCTGTCCGTAAGGACAGAAACTAACTATGGCTACACCTTC
CASSLALSVRTETNYGYTF
>TRBV28|-|TRBJ1-2|-
TGTGCCAGCAGTTCCCTAGAGTCAGCACTTAACTATGGCTACACCTTC
CASSSLESALNYGYTF
>TRBV9|TRBD2|TRBJ2-1|-
TGTGCCAGCAGCGTAGGTGGACTAGCGGACAATGAGCAGTTCTTC
CASSVGGLADNEQFF
>TRBV28|-|TRBJ2-5|-
TGTGCCAGCGGACCGGGACAACAATACTTC
CASGPGQQYF
>TRBV7-8|-|TRBJ2-3|once
TGTGCCAGCAGCTTAGGACTAGTTTCTAGCACAGATACGCAGTATTTT
CASSLGLVSSTDTQYF